This entry lists 3 T cell receptor beta chains sequenced from one sample in a study of cytomegalovirus exposure and HLA in healthy donors. PCR involved 60 Vbeta and 13 Jbeta primers. Produced via immunoSEQ multiplex PCR; TCRdb's table is partial and in-frame only. Of 83,000 or so clones in the sample, 79% were seen once. Material: PBMCs. The receptors originated from a woman in her thirties or forties in good health and CMV-seropositive.

The chain uses TRBV29-1 and TRBJ2-2; tentatively, D is TRBD2 (6 bases). There are 15 residues in the CDR3. V was trimmed by 6 bases and J by 5 bases, leaving 19 bases between them. Germline CDR1 reads SQVTM; CDR2 reads ANQGSEA. This CDR3 reads CSVGMVGGSTGELFF. The CDR3 DNA sequence: TGCAGCGTGGGTATGGTGGGAGGAAGTACCGGGGAGCTGTTTTTT.

The V gene is TRBV30, the J gene TRBJ1-1, with a possible D match to TRBD1 (5 bases). This CDR3 spans 12 amino acids. Germline V gene lookup returns CDR1 GTSNPN and CDR2 SVGIG (reference sequence). V was cut by 8 bases and J by 8 bases, with 18 bases left in between. The CDR3 spells CASRQLTEEAFF. The CDR3 coding sequence is TGTGCCAGCCGCCAATTGACAGAAGAAGCTTTCTTT.

This chain links TRBV28 with TRBJ2-5; TRBD2 matches at 12 bases. The length of the CDR3 is 17 residues. Germline loops: CDR1 MDHEN, CDR2 SYDVKM. The ends lost 3 bases at V and 4 bases at J; junction bases unmatched: 9. CDR3: CASSFLPLAGGGETQYF. The CDR3 coding sequence is TGTGCCAGCAGTTTTCTTCCCCTAGCGGGAGGGGGAGAGACCCAGTACTTC.